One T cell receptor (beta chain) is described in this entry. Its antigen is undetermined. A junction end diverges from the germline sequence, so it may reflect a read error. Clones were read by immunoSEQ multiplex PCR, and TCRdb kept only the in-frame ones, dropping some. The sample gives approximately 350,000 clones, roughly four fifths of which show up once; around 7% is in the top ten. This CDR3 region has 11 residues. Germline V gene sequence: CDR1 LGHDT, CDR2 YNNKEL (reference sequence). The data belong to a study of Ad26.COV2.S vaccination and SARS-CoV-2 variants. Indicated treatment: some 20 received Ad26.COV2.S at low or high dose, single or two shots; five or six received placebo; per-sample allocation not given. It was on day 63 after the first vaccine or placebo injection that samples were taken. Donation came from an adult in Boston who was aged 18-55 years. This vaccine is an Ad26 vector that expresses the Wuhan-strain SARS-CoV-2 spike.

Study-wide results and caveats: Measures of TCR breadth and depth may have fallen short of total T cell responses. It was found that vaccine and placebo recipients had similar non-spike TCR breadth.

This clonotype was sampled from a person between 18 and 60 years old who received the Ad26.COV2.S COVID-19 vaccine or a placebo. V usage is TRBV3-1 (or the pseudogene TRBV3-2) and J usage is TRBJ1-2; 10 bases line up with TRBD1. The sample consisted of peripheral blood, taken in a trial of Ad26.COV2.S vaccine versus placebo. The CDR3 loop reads CASSRGTGASF. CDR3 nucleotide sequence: TGTGCCAGCAGCCGAGGGACAGGGGCCTCCTTC.